The next 32 T cell receptor beta chains were all read from a single sample in a study of blood T cell repertoires in COVID-19. Method: immunoSEQ multiplex PCR; TCRdb's copy keeps in-frame clones and lacks some. The sample consists of some 150,000 clones, about four fifths of them appearing once. The source material was peripheral blood. The receptors were sampled from a woman aged 55-70 years with acute or convalescent COVID-19.

The chain has TRBV19 and TRBJ2-3; no clear D gene. The germline V and J ends were trimmed by 6 bases and 0 bases, with 7 bases remaining between them. CDR1 LNHDA and CDR2 SQIVND come from the germline V gene (reference sequence). The CDR3 is 13 amino acids. CDR3 nucleotides: TGTGCCAGTAGCCCAACAAGCACAGATACGCAGTATTTT. Translated: CASSPTSTDTQYF.

The chain has TRBV19 and TRBJ2-5; 8 bases agree with TRBD2. Germline V gives CDR1 LNHDA, CDR2 SQIVND (reference sequence). The CDR3 consists of 16 residues. The J segment lost 1 base and the V segment lost 3 bases, leaving 7 bases of the junction unmatched. In nucleotides, the CDR3 is TGTGCCAGTAGTATCCCGAGCGGGGGCCTCCAAGAGACCCAGTACTTC. Translated: CASSIPSGGLQETQYF.

V and J are TRBV11-3 and TRBJ2-1, with D unresolved. Trimming stripped 1 base from V and 8 bases from J, with 9 bases between. CDR1 and CDR2 from the germline V gene are SGHNT and YENEEA. This CDR3 has 13 residues. The CDR3 DNA sequence: TGTGCCAGCAGCTTAGGTGCGGAGTATGAGCAGTTCTTC. Protein: CASSLGAEYEQFF. The complete variable domain, with remaining parts taken from reference TRBV11-3 and TRBJ2-1, reads EAGVVQSPRYKIIEKKQPVAFWCNPISGHNTLYWYLQNLGQGPELLIRYENEEAVDDSQLPKDRFSAERLKGVDSTLKIQPAELGDSAVYLCASSLGAEYEQFFGPGTRLTVL.

The V and J genes are TRBV29-1 and TRBJ2-4; D is possibly TRBD1 (5 bases). The CDR3 consists of 15 residues. The V end lost 2 bases, the J end lost 0 bases, and 11 bases lay between the germline ends. The V gene's germline CDR1 is SQVTM and CDR2 ANQGSEA. CDR3 sequence: CSVETGRLAKNIQYF. The CDR3 bases are TGCAGCGTTGAAACAGGCCGTCTAGCCAAAAACATTCAGTACTTC.

The V call is TRBV18, the J call TRBJ1-1; 9 bases are a match to TRBD1. Germline loops: CDR1 KGHSH, CDR2 LQKENI. The CDR3 length is 15 residues. V gave up 3 bases and J gave up 5 bases; unmatched junction bases: 7. In DNA form, the CDR3 reads TGTGCCAGCTCACCGGACAGGGGAAGGATTACTGAAGCTTTCTTT. It specifies CASSPDRGRITEAFF.

V and J are TRBV2 and TRBJ1-1, with D hard to call. From germline, CDR1 is SNHLY and CDR2 FYNNEI. V was shortened by 4 bases and J by 8 bases, with 23 bases between the two germline ends. The CDR3 is 16 amino acids. Here the CDR3 reads CASSAEGPELSREAFF. In nucleotides, the CDR3 is TGTGCCAGCAGTGCGGAGGGTCCTGAACTCTCACGGGAAGCTTTCTTT. The full variable domain, completed using reference TRBV2 and TRBJ1-1, is EPEVTQTPSHQVTQMGQEVILRCVPISNHLYFYWYRQILGQKVEFLVSFYNNEISEKSEIFDDQFSVERPDGSNFTLKIRSTKLEDSAMYFCASSAEGPELSREAFFGQGTRLTVV.

This chain uses TRBV11-3 with TRBJ1-2; 7 nucleotides match TRBD1. This CDR3 has 17 amino acids. V lost 5 bases, J lost 3 bases, and 15 bases stayed unmatched. From germline, CDR1 is SGHNT and CDR2 YENEEA. The chain's CDR3 is CASSPVTSTGFDYGYTF. DNA of the CDR3: TGTGCCAGCAGCCCTGTTACCTCGACAGGGTTTGACTATGGCTACACCTTC.

In this sample, this clone turned up once. This sequence joins TRBV7-8 and TRBJ1-3; 10 bases line up with TRBD1. Germline CDR1 and CDR2: SGHVS and FQNEAQ. The CDR3 loop spans 17 amino acids. J was trimmed by 0 bases and V by 5 bases; bases with no gene match: 7. In nucleotides, the CDR3 is TGTGCCAGCAGCACGGGACAGGGGCTAATCTCTGGAAACACCATATATTTT. This gives the protein CASSTGQGLISGNTIYF.

The V gene is TRBV9, the J gene TRBJ1-2; tentative D call: TRBD1 (6 bases). Germline V gene data show CDR1 as SGDLS and CDR2 as YYNGEE. The CDR3 extends over 16 amino acids. Between the trimmed V and J ends, which lost 0 bases and 3 bases, there was a span of 15 bases. The CDR3 nucleotides read TGTGCCAGCAGCGTAGGGTCAATCCAGGGGCACTATGGCTACACCTTC. This translates into CASSVGSIQGHYGYTF. Full variable domain (rest looked up from reference TRBV9 and TRBJ1-2): DSGVTQTPKHLITATGQRVTLRCSPRSGDLSVYWYQQSLDQGLQFLIQYYNGEERAKGNILERFSAQQFPDLHSELNLSSLELGDSALYFCASSVGSIQGHYGYTFGSGTRLTVV.

This chain links TRBV4-1 with TRBJ2-6; possibly TRBD1 for D (5 bases). The V end lost 0 bases, the J end lost 2 bases, and 5 bases lay between the germline ends. The CDR3 is 15 residues long. The germline V gene encodes CDR1 MGHRA and CDR2 YSYEKL. The CDR3 nucleotides read TGCGCCAGCAGCCAAGAAGGGGCTGGGGCCAACGTCCTGACTTTC. Its translation is CASSQEGAGANVLTF.

The chain carries TRBV9 and TRBJ2-7, with D perhaps TRBD1 (6 bases). Germline CDR1 SGDLS, CDR2 YYNGEE. V lost 0 bases, J lost 0 bases, and 10 bases lay in between. The CDR3 length is 15 residues. The CDR3 DNA reads TGTGCCAGCAGCGTAGGACAGGACGCCTCCTACGAGCAGTACTTC. Protein product: CASSVGQDASYEQYF.

The V and J genes are TRBV19 and TRBJ1-1, with D maybe TRBD1 (5 bases). The CDR3 consists of 14 residues. Germline CDR1 is LNHDA and CDR2 is SQIVND (reference sequence). Trimming left V 4 bases short and J 3 bases short, with 12 bases between. CDR3 region: CASSTMGGDTEAFF. The CDR3, as DNA: TGTGCCAGTAGTACCATGGGGGGGGACACTGAAGCTTTCTTT.

The chain couples TRBV6-1 to TRBJ2-4; D call uncertain. This CDR3 region has 15 residues. V gave up 2 bases and J gave up 0 bases, with 8 bases separating them. Germline lookup yields CDR1 MNHNS and CDR2 SASEGT. The CDR3 coding sequence is TGTGCCAGCAGTGAACAACTCATAGCCAAAAACATTCAGTACTTC. Its translation: CASSEQLIAKNIQYF.

The CDR3 sequence: CASNLGAGGSPLHF. In DNA, the CDR3 is TGTGCCAGCAATTTGGGGGCAGGGGGTTCACCCCTCCACTTT. This chain joins TRBV19 and TRBJ1-6, with 7 bases lining up with TRBD1. Trimming at V came to 9 bases and at J to 9 bases, leaving 11 bases not matched to a gene. Germline CDR1 is LNHDA and CDR2 is SQIVND (reference sequence). The CDR3 has 14 residues.

This chain joins TRBV7-7 and TRBJ2-1; 9 bases agree with TRBD2. There are 17 residues in the CDR3. From germline, CDR1 is SSHAT and CDR2 FNYEAQ (reference sequence). The J segment lost 0 bases and the V segment lost 1 base, leaving 4 bases of the junction unmatched. This chain's CDR3 is CASSLGGSGSSYNEQFF. Written as DNA, the CDR3 is TGTGCCAGCAGCTTAGGGGGTAGCGGGAGCTCCTACAATGAGCAGTTCTTC.

The chain uses TRBV6-5 and TRBJ1-6, with D possibly TRBD1 on 5 matching bases. Germline lookup yields CDR1 MNHEY and CDR2 SVGAGI. Trimming left V 6 bases short and J 6 bases short, with 15 bases between. The CDR3 sequence is 15 residues long. CDR3 sequence (DNA): TGTGCCAGCAGACCCCCAGGGATATCTAATTCACCCCTCCACTTT. Its protein product is CASRPPGISNSPLHF.

The chain uses TRBV3-1 (or the pseudogene TRBV3-2) and TRBJ1-2; TRBD1 aligns across 7 bases. CDR3 length: 16 residues. Germline assignment: CDR1 LGHDT and CDR2 YNNKEL (reference sequence). V was pared by 2 bases and J by 3 bases, with 9 bases of the junction left unmatched. The CDR3 protein is CASSQSPGTVDYGYTF. DNA of the CDR3: TGTGCCAGCAGCCAAAGTCCCGGGACAGTTGACTATGGCTACACCTTC.

The genes are TRBV5-6 and TRBJ2-7, with TRBD2 matching 13 bases. CDR1 SGHDT and CDR2 YYEEEE come from the germline V gene. Unmatched junction bases numbered 7, after V lost 3 bases and J lost 10 bases. The CDR3 is 14 amino acids. The CDR3 loop reads CASSSGLAGAGQYF. CDR3 DNA: TGTGCCAGCAGCTCCGGACTAGCGGGGGCCGGTCAGTACTTC.

The chain employs TRBV5-5 and TRBJ1-1; possibly TRBD1 for D (6 bases). Trimming pared 5 bases from V and 1 base from J, leaving 12 bases between. The CDR3 is made up of 14 amino acids. Germline V gene sequence: CDR1 SGHKS, CDR2 YYEKEE (reference sequence). Written as DNA, the CDR3 is TGTGCCAGCAGTTTTCTGACAGGGAACACTGAAGCTTTCTTT. Translating gives CASSFLTGNTEAFF.

This chain connects TRBV10-3 to TRBJ1-1, with 12 bases identical to TRBD1. Germline CDR1 reads ENHRY; CDR2 reads SYGVKD. CDR3 length: 18 residues. V lost 1 base to trimming and J lost 0 bases; unmatched junction nucleotides: 6. The CDR3 DNA reads as TGTGCCATCAGTGAGTTCGGGACAGGGGGCAAGTTGAACACTGAAGCTTTCTTT. It codes for CAISEFGTGGKLNTEAFF.

Turning to this clone: An end of the junction does not agree with germline; a read error may underlie this. The rearrangement joins TRBV10-1 to TRBJ2-1, with 7 bases aligning to TRBD2. The CDR3 loop spans 13 amino acids. The V gene's germline CDR1 is WNHNN and CDR2 SYGVQD (reference sequence). CDR3 sequence reads: CCSAGEENNEQFF. CDR3 sequence (DNA): TGTTGCTCGGCGGGGGAAGAGAACAATGAGCAGTTCTTC.

The chain combines TRBV11-1 with TRBJ1-1, with TRBD1 as a possible D gene (6 bases). Trimming shortened V by 0 bases and J by 4 bases, and 21 bases separated the two germline ends. The CDR3 extends over 18 amino acids. Per germline, CDR1 SGHAT and CDR2 FQDESV (reference sequence). The CDR3 sequence: CASSLAPQCTGRTTEAFF. Written as DNA, the CDR3 is TGTGCCAGCAGCTTAGCCCCCCAGTGTACAGGGCGAACCACTGAAGCTTTCTTT.

The chain employs TRBV30 and TRBJ1-5; D is possibly TRBD1 (6 bases). The CDR3 runs to 13 residues. V was shortened by 5 bases and J by 5 bases, with 13 bases between the two germline ends. Germline values: CDR1 GTSNPN, CDR2 SVGIG (reference sequence). The CDR3 loop is CAWSGGRYQPQHF. The CDR3 coding sequence is TGTGCCTGGTCGGGGGGCAGATATCAGCCCCAGCATTTT.

V is TRBV6-5 and J is TRBJ1-6; 9 nucleotides match TRBD1. V was clipped by 5 bases and J by 10 bases; unmatched bases: 6. The length of the CDR3 is 14 residues. Germline V gene data show CDR1 as MNHEY and CDR2 as SVGAGI. In nucleotides, the CDR3 is TGTGCCAGCAGTCGCGACAGGGGGATCTCACCCCTCCACTTT. Translating gives CASSRDRGISPLHF.

V usage is TRBV7-9 and J usage is TRBJ2-3; 10 bases are a match to TRBD1. The germline V gene has CDR1 SEHNR and CDR2 FQNEAQ (reference sequence). The CDR3 is 16 residues long. The ends lost 3 bases at V and 4 bases at J; junction bases unmatched: 7. CDR3: CASSFWAGTGADTQYF. As DNA, the CDR3 is TGTGCCAGCAGCTTTTGGGCAGGGACAGGGGCAGATACGCAGTATTTT.

The chain carries TRBV6-5 and TRBJ2-7, with 8 nucleotides matching TRBD1. The V segment lost 7 bases and the J segment 4 bases; nucleotides outside the gene matches: 12. The CDR3 loop spans 15 amino acids. Germline V gene lookup returns CDR1 MNHEY and CDR2 SVGAGI. CDR3 region: CASISPQGDRYEQYV. The CDR3 DNA reads TGTGCCAGCATTTCACCACAGGGGGATCGTTACGAGCAGTACGTC.

V gene TRBV4-1 combines with J gene TRBJ2-3, with 10 bases that match TRBD2. The CDR3 has 17 residues. J was trimmed by 3 bases and V by 0 bases; bases with no gene match: 6. Germline CDR1 reads MGHRA; CDR2 reads YSYEKL. In DNA form, the CDR3 reads TGCGCCAGCAGCCAAGATCCTACTAGCGGGGTAACAGATACGCAGTATTTT. Its translation: CASSQDPTSGVTDTQYF.

The chain links TRBV6-5 to TRBJ1-4, with D perhaps matching TRBD1 (5 bases). Germline CDR1 reads MNHEY; CDR2 reads SVGAGI. V shed 2 bases and J shed 7 bases, with 11 bases lying between them. The CDR3 contains 14 residues. The CDR3 region has the DNA TGTGCCAGCAGTTACACGGGGAGGGGTGAAAAACTGTTTTTT. Encoded protein: CASSYTGRGEKLFF.

Many counts were recorded for this clone. The chain combines TRBV7-2 with TRBJ1-2, with D tentatively TRBD1 (5 bases). CDR3 length equals 13 residues. CDR1 SGHTA and CDR2 FQGNSA come from the germline V gene. V gave up 4 bases and J gave up 4 bases, with 10 bases separating them. For the CDR3, the DNA is TGTGCCAGCAGCTCCCTAGACAGCTATGGCTACACCTTC. The encoded protein is CASSSLDSYGYTF.

The chain is built from TRBV7-9 and TRBJ1-2; TRBD1 matches at 10 bases. With V trimmed by 4 bases and J by 0 bases, 11 bases remained unmatched. The CDR3 is 18 residues long. Germline CDR1 SEHNR, CDR2 FQNEAQ (reference sequence). CDR3: CASSSYGTGARANYGYTF. In nucleotides, the CDR3 is TGTGCCAGCAGCTCCTACGGGACAGGGGCCAGAGCTAACTATGGCTACACCTTC.

J is TRBJ1-1 and V is TRBV6-4, with D possibly TRBD1 on 5 matching bases. This CDR3 has 13 amino acids. V lost 6 bases and J lost 3, with 11 bases in between. CDR1 MRHNA and CDR2 SNTAGT come from the germline V gene. CDR3 bases: TGTGCCAGCAGCCAGGAGGGGTACACTGAAGCTTTCTTT. Its protein product is CASSQEGYTEAFF.

The chain has TRBV9 and TRBJ1-1; 9 bases are shared with TRBD1. V lost 3 bases to trimming and J lost 5 bases; unmatched junction nucleotides: 11. This CDR3 comprises 16 residues. Germline CDR1 SGDLS, CDR2 YYNGEE. The CDR3 is CASSATPDRGFTEAFF. DNA of the CDR3: TGTGCCAGCAGCGCCACACCGGACAGGGGTTTTACTGAAGCTTTCTTT.